These 7 T cell receptor beta chains were sequenced from one sample in a study of a mutant IDH1 vaccine in newly diagnosed glioma. This table comes from immunoSEQ multiplex PCR, and its TCRdb copy is limited to in-frame clones, with some not included. The sample lists more than 25,000 clones, 60% to 85% occurring once. Time point noted: week 35, safety follow-up. Vaccination used 300 ug of mutant IDH1 20-mer peptide per dose, with topical imiquimod. For these TCRs, the target antigens are not known. The sequencing used PBMCs, collected from a glioma patient whose treatment included an IDH1 peptide vaccine. Receptor source: a woman aged 25 to 39 with glioma. Some clones in this sample may be carry-over from other donors' samples.

The chain is built from TRBV10-1 and TRBJ2-3, with no clear D. CDR1 is WNHNN, CDR2 SYGVQD, per germline (reference sequence). CDR3 size: 9 residues. V was shortened by 8 bases and J by 6 bases, with 3 bases between the two germline ends. The CDR3 reads CASGDTQYF. CDR3 DNA sequence: TGCGCCAGCGGGGATACGCAGTATTTT.

This clone was seen once. The V call is TRBV4-1, the J call TRBJ2-1, with 9 bases lining up with TRBD2. Germline CDR1 reads MGHRA; CDR2 reads YSYEKL. The trim removed 1 base at V and 8 bases at J, leaving 9 bases unmatched. The CDR3 sequence is 16 residues long. In DNA form, the CDR3 reads TGCGCCAGCAGCCAAGTACCCGGGACTAGCATCTATGAGCAGTTCTTC. Protein product: CASSQVPGTSIYEQFF.

This clone was counted a few times. V and J are TRBV9 and TRBJ2-2, with D unclear. Trimming removed 0 bases at V and 4 bases at J, with 10 bases between. Germline-derived CDR1 and CDR2 are SGDLS and YYNGEE. The CDR3 runs 15 residues. The CDR3 region has the DNA TGTGCCAGCAGCGTAGCGCCAGATTCCACCGGGGAGCTGTTTTTT. This gives the protein CASSVAPDSTGELFF.

The J gene is TRBJ2-4, the V gene TRBV6-5, with D possibly matching TRBD2 (7 bases). This CDR3 spans 14 amino acids. V was pared by 6 bases and J by 6 bases, with 15 bases between. The germline V gene has CDR1 MNHEY and CDR2 SVGAGI. CDR3 bases: TGTGCCAGCAGCCCGTGGGGGGGCGGAAACATTCAGTACTTC. This codes for CASSPWGGGNIQYF.

The sample holds a few counts of this clone. The V gene is TRBV19, the J gene TRBJ1-2; D perhaps matches TRBD1 (5 bases). The germline V and J ends were trimmed by 4 bases and 4 bases, with 10 bases remaining between them. Germline CDR1 is LNHDA and CDR2 is SQIVND (reference sequence). The CDR3 consists of 13 residues. Here the CDR3 DNA reads TGTGCCAGTAGTACTCGGGACGCCTATGGCTACACCTTC. This sequence encodes CASSTRDAYGYTF.

V is TRBV4-1 and J is TRBJ2-7, with 10 bases matching TRBD2. V shed 4 bases and J 5 bases; nucleotides not matched to a gene: 8. Germline CDR1 and CDR2: MGHRA and YSYEKL. This CDR3 has 15 amino acids. In DNA, the CDR3 is TGCGCCAGCAGCCCCCTACTAGCGGGAACGAACGAGCAGTACTTC. It codes for CASSPLLAGTNEQYF.

The V call is TRBV18, the J call TRBJ1-1; weak D call: TRBD1 (6 bases). CDR1 is KGHSH, CDR2 LQKENI, per germline. Trimming took off 6 bases at V and 1 base at J, with 30 bases between the two ends. The CDR3 is 20 amino acids. CDR3 residues: CASSRGPGAIYLTSNTEAFF. The CDR3 DNA reads TGTGCCAGCTCCCGTGGGCCGGGGGCGATTTATCTCACTTCGAACACTGAAGCTTTCTTT.